This T cell receptor (beta chain) was recorded in a study of glioma-infiltrating T cells. Whole-study findings and limits: Only very few CDR3 sequences appeared in both tissue and blood. Tissue-blood divergence was below expectation in non-neoplastic patients, above in gliomas.

The CDR3 loop spans 16 amino acids. CDR1 LGHNA and CDR2 YNFKEQ come from the germline V gene. Unmatched junction bases numbered 8, after V lost 5 bases and J lost 0 bases. Amplification of TCR alpha and beta CDR3 regions from RNA used iRepertoire nested multiplex PCR. Input was about 85-400 ng of tissue mRNA or PBMC total RNA. TCRdb reprocessed the multiplex PCR reads with MiXCR, giving one entry per CDR3 protein. The profile shows 95,000 to 150,000 distinct CDR3 sequences, roughly 24% of them singletons. This clonotype was recorded many times. Its antigen is still unknown. The sequencing input was glioma tissue, nonneoplastic brain tissue, or PBMCs (not recorded which). This rearrangement joins TRBV4-2 to TRBJ2-7, with 9 positions matching TRBD2. This clonotype was sampled from a human donor with low-grade glioma or glioblastoma, undergoing nonglioma brain surgery, or in good health (not recorded which). The DNA of the CDR3 is TGTGCCAGCAGCGAAAGACTAGCGGAGAGCTCCTACGAGCAGTACTTC. It yields the protein CASSERLAESSYEQYF.